A single sample gave rise to the 10 T cell receptor beta chains below, sequenced in a study of identical twins. TCRdb called the 5' RACE reads again in MiXCR, with one record for every CDR3 protein. The sample records about 570,000 distinct CDR3 sequences, over 8.5% being singletons. The data were also submitted as part of a second study, on yellow fever vaccine responses in identical twins.

The specimen sequenced was PBMCs. Receptors were obtained from a woman aged 18-30 years in good health.

At least ten counts were recorded for this clonotype. This chain uses TRBV4-3 with TRBJ2-7, with D perhaps given as TRBD1 or TRBD2 (5 bases each). Germline CDR1 is LGHNA and CDR2 is YSLEER. The CDR3 is 16 amino acids. V was shortened by 4 bases and J by 5 bases, with 21 bases between the two germline ends. CDR3 sequence (DNA): TGCGCCAGCAGCCCCAAAACGGGGCTCAACGCCCACGAGCAGTACTTC. Its protein product is CASSPKTGLNAHEQYF.

This clonotype occurred a few times. The genes are TRBV12-3 or TRBV12-4 and TRBJ2-7, with TRBD2 matching 9 bases. V shed 5 bases and J 0 bases; nucleotides not matched to a gene: 5. The CDR3 totals 15 residues. DNA of the CDR3: TGTGCCAGCAGTCTGAGCGGGAGGAGCTCCTACGAGCAGTACTTC. This sequence encodes CASSLSGRSSYEQYF.

This sequence joins TRBV20-1 and TRBJ2-7, with TRBD2 matching over 10 bases. Germline CDR1 is DFQATT and CDR2 is SNEGSKA (reference sequence). Trimming cost V 6 bases and J 3 bases; bases outside gene matches: 8. The CDR3 length is 14 residues. This CDR3 is CSAPRLAGVYEQYF. Here the CDR3 DNA reads TGCAGTGCCCCGCGCCTAGCGGGGGTCTACGAGCAGTACTTC.

The sample holds a few counts of this clonotype. J is TRBJ2-5 and V is TRBV7-2, with 12 bases matching TRBD2. Germline V gives CDR1 SGHTA, CDR2 FQGNSA. The CDR3 contains 15 residues. J gave up 7 bases and V 4 bases, and 7 bases lay outside the gene matches. This chain's CDR3 is CASSSLAGGRGTQYF. CDR3 bases: TGTGCCAGCAGCTCTCTAGCGGGGGGGCGCGGGACCCAGTACTTC.

The chain is built from TRBV18 and TRBJ2-3; D gene uncertain. The CDR3 has 12 residues. From germline, CDR1 is KGHSH and CDR2 LQKENI. Trimming left V 2 bases short and J 7 bases short, with 7 bases between. The CDR3 loop is CASSPGEYTQYF. The CDR3 coding sequence is TGTGCCAGCTCACCAGGAGAGTATACGCAGTATTTT.

This clonotype was observed a handful of times. J is TRBJ1-1 and V is TRBV15; D is ambiguous. The V end was cut by 1 base, the J end by 4 bases, with 13 bases between. In germline, CDR1 is LNHNV, CDR2 YYDKDF (reference sequence). The CDR3 contains 15 residues. CDR3 bases: TGTGCCACCAGCAGAGTTAACAAAATAGGCACTGAAGCTTTCTTT. Amino acid sequence: CATSRVNKIGTEAFF.

In its sample, this clonotype was seen a few times. The chain combines TRBV7-2 with TRBJ1-5; D might be TRBD1 (5 bases). Trimming shortened V by 3 bases and J by 4 bases, and 13 bases separated the two germline ends. CDR1 and CDR2 from the germline V gene are SGHTA and FQGNSA. The CDR3 is 15 amino acids. The CDR3 region has the DNA TGTGCCAGCAGCTTTTGGTCGACAGAGAATCAGCCCCAGCATTTT. It translates to CASSFWSTENQPQHF.

This clonotype was seen more than once but under ten times. The chain joins TRBV29-1 to TRBJ2-1, with D hard to call. Germline CDR1 reads SQVTM; CDR2 reads ANQGSEA. V was trimmed by 0 bases and J by 5 bases, leaving 14 bases between them. This CDR3 comprises 15 residues. CDR3 coding DNA: TGCAGCGTTGAAGATTCCGACCAGTTGGACAATGAGCAGTTCTTC. The encoded protein is CSVEDSDQLDNEQFF.

On this clonotype itself: At one of its ends the junction is not consistent with the germline gene, which may arise from a read error. This chain links TRBV9 with TRBJ2-1, with unresolved D. This CDR3 spans 15 amino acids. Germline loops: CDR1 SGDLS, CDR2 YYNGEE. This CDR3 is CASSVDGSAYNVQFF. The CDR3 DNA follows: TGTGCCAGCAGCGTAGATGGGTCCGCTTACAATGTGCAGTTCTTC.

This clonotype appeared a few times. V is TRBV28 and J is TRBJ2-7; 8 bases match TRBD1. The germline gives CDR1 MDHEN, CDR2 SYDVKM. Germline trimming cut 8 bases from V and 3 bases from J; bases unmatched to any gene: 18. This CDR3 comprises 17 residues. The CDR3 region has the DNA TGTGCCAGCTTTTCCCCCGCCTACAGGGGGTCAATCTACGAGCAGTACTTC. Translating gives CASFSPAYRGSIYEQYF.